This TCR beta chain was sequenced in a study of T cell responses to AZD1222 COVID-19 vaccine. V was clipped by 3 bases and J by 3 bases; unmatched bases: 4. The CDR3 runs 15 residues. Germline V gene lookup returns CDR1 SGHRS and CDR2 YFSETQ. Pooled in the analysis were second doses at about 4 or about 12 weeks. Note on this clone: Its antigen is unknown.

Produced via immunoSEQ multiplex PCR; TCRdb's table is partial and in-frame only. Of 150,000 or so clones in the sample, roughly 90% were seen once. Study-wide results and limits: Females made up more of the donors, who were largely white British, and clonal diversity may have come out too low.

The chain combines TRBV5-1 with TRBJ2-2, with 8 bases identical to TRBD1. The source was peripheral blood, collected 28 days after the second AZD1222 dose. This sequence originates from an adult who received the AZD1222 COVID-19 vaccine. CDR3 in DNA: TGCGCCAGCAGCTCGGGACAGGCCCACACCGGGGAGCTGTTTTTT. It yields the protein CASSSGQAHTGELFF.